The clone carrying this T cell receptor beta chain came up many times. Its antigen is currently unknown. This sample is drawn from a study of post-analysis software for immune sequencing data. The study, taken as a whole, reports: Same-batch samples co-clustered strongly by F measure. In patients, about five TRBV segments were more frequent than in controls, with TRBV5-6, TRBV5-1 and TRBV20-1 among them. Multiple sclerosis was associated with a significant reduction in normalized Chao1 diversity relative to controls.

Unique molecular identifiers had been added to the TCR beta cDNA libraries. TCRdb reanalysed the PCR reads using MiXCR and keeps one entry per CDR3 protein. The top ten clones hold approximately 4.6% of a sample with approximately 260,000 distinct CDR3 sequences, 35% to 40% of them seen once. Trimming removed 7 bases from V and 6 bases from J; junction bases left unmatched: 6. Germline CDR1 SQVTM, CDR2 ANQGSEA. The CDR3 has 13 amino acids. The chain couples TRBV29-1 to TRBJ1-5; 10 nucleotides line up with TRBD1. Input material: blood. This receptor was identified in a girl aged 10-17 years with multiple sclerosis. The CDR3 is CSAGQGRGQPQHF. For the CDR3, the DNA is TGCAGCGCGGGACAGGGGAGAGGTCAGCCCCAGCATTTT. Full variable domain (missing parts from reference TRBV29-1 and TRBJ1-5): SAVISQKPSRDICQRGTSLTIQCQVDSQVTMMFWYRQQPGQSLTLIATANQGSEATYESGFVIDKFPISRPNLTFSTLTVSNMSPEDSSIYLCSAGQGRGQPQHFGDGTRLSIL.